This TCR beta chain was identified during a study of Ad26.COV2.S vaccination and SARS-CoV-2 variants. Regarding treatment: around 19 received Ad26.COV2.S at low or high dose, single or two shots; several received placebo; per-sample allocation not given. Day 63 following the first vaccine or placebo injection was when the samples were taken. Some clones are missing from TCRdb's copy, which holds only in-frame ones; the method was immunoSEQ multiplex PCR. The sample holds some 320,000 clones, 86% seen once. The sequencing used peripheral blood, collected in a trial of Ad26.COV2.S vaccine versus placebo. The TCR comes from a person aged 18 to 65 who received the Ad26.COV2.S COVID-19 vaccine or a placebo.

The DNA of the CDR3 is TGTGCCAGCAGCTTGAGGGGGGAGAAGGGTGAAAAACTGTTTTTT. This sequence encodes CASSLRGEKGEKLFF. The rearrangement links TRBV5-6 to TRBJ1-4, with TRBD1 as a possible D gene (6 bases). Germline CDR1 is SGHDT and CDR2 is YYEEEE. The V and J ends lost 1 base and 7 bases respectively, with 14 bases between them. CDR3 length: 15 residues.